What follows are 15 T cell receptor beta chains derived from one specimen sequenced in a study of T cells in Graves' hyperthyroidism and ophthalmopathy. Using RNA transcripts as the source, TCR beta CDR3 regions were amplified. Primed by the HTBI set, a first-round RT-PCR was run on the TCR CDR3. TCRdb processed the multiplex PCR reads anew with MiXCR; each CDR3 protein has one entry. The sample lists fewer than 650,000 distinct CDR3 sequences; roughly 14% were seen once. What was sequenced was blood. Receptors were obtained from a woman between 40 and 55 years old with Graves' ophthalmopathy.

This clonotype was counted at least ten times. This rearrangement joins TRBV12-5 to TRBJ1-5; perhaps TRBD1 as D (5 bases). This CDR3 has 16 residues. In germline, CDR1 is LGHNT, CDR2 FRNRAP. V gave up 6 bases and J gave up 0 bases, with 15 bases separating them. The DNA of the CDR3 is TGTGCTAGTGGCCCGGGGACCGGTTATAGCAATCAGCCCCAGCATTTT. Translating it yields CASGPGTGYSNQPQHF.

This clonotype was found many times. CDR3 in DNA: TGTGCCAGCACCCTAACGGGATTCCCGACCGGGGAGCTGTTTTTT. Protein sequence: CASTLTGFPTGELFF. The chain employs TRBV7-2 and TRBJ2-2, with a tentative D call TRBD2 (5 bases). This CDR3 has 15 residues. Per the germline V gene, CDR1 is SGHTA and CDR2 is FQGNSA. Trimming shortened V by 7 bases and J by 5 bases, and 17 bases separated the two germline ends.

Only a few counts were recorded for this clonotype. The chain uses TRBV7-9 and TRBJ2-7, with D perhaps TRBD2 (6 bases). Per germline, CDR1 SEHNR and CDR2 FQNEAQ (reference sequence). The CDR3 length is 15 residues. The V and J ends lost 5 bases and 2 bases respectively, with 16 bases between them. The CDR3 sequence: CASSQIRGFAYEQYF. CDR3 nucleotides: TGTGCCAGCAGCCAGATCCGGGGGTTTGCCTACGAGCAGTACTTC. The full variable domain, rest sourced from reference TRBV7-9 and TRBJ2-7, is DTGVSQNPRHKITKRGQNVTFRCDPISEHNRLYWYRQTLGQGPEFLTYFQNEAQLEKSRLLSDRFSAERPKGSFSTLEIQRTEQGDSAMYLCASSQIRGFAYEQYFGPGTRLTVT.

This clonotype was recorded at least ten times. The chain joins TRBV28 to TRBJ2-2, with TRBD2 identical over 8 bases. J lost 7 bases, V lost 8 bases, and 12 bases had no gene match. Germline CDR1 is MDHEN and CDR2 is SYDVKM. The CDR3 contains 15 residues. The CDR3 nucleotides read TGTGCCAGCCTAGATGGCAGCGGGAGCATCGGGGAGCTGTTTTTT. It specifies CASLDGSGSIGELFF.

Ten or more counts support this clonotype. This chain joins TRBV12-3 or TRBV12-4 and TRBJ1-2; tentative D call: TRBD1 (6 bases). This CDR3 has 15 residues. The V end was cut by 6 bases, the J end by 4 bases, with 18 bases between. In DNA form, the CDR3 reads TGTGCCAGCAGATCGTATGGGGGCCTCCTCTATGGCTACACCTTC. Its protein product is CASRSYGGLLYGYTF.

The table lists this clonotype with many counts. The genes are TRBV7-2 and TRBJ1-3, with D unresolved. V shed 5 bases and J shed 1 base, with 12 bases lying between them. CDR1 SGHTA and CDR2 FQGNSA come from the germline V gene. The CDR3 covers 15 residues. The CDR3 is CASSLQWGSGNTIYF. The CDR3 DNA is TGTGCCAGCAGCCTACAATGGGGTTCTGGAAACACCATATATTTT. Supplemented by reference TRBV7-2 and TRBJ1-3, the full variable domain reads GAGVSQSPSNKVTEKGKDVELRCDPISGHTALYWYRQSLGQGLEFLIYFQGNSAPDKSGLPSDRFSAERTGGSVSTLTIQRTQQEDSAVYLCASSLQWGSGNTIYFGEGSWLTVV.

This clonotype was picked up a small number of times. This chain links TRBV29-1 with TRBJ1-1, with D unclear. From germline, CDR1 is SQVTM and CDR2 ANQGSEA. The CDR3 extends over 13 amino acids. Trimming cost V 5 bases and J 5 bases, with 15 bases left between them. In DNA, the CDR3 is TGCAGCGTTTCCCGCGATTCGTCTACTGAAGCTTTCTTT. It is translated as CSVSRDSSTEAFF.

This clonotype showed up many times. This rearrangement joins TRBV7-8 to TRBJ1-5; 9 bases map to TRBD1. With 4 bases clipped from V and 11 bases from J, the junction kept 6 bases outside the gene matches. Germline V gives CDR1 SGHVS, CDR2 FQNEAQ. The CDR3 spans 13 residues. The CDR3 here is CASSSTGGVSQHF. The CDR3 nucleotides are TGTGCCAGCAGCTCGACAGGGGGGGTGTCCCAGCATTTT. Full variable domain (missing parts from reference TRBV7-8 and TRBJ1-5): GAGVSQSPRYKVAKRGQDVALRCDPISGHVSLFWYQQALGQGPEFLTYFQNEAQLDKSGLPSDRFFAERPEGSVSTLKIQRTQQEDSAVYLCASSSTGGVSQHFGDGTRLSIL.

This clonotype was recorded at least ten times. The chain joins TRBV19 to TRBJ2-6, with D uncertain. The CDR3 contains 15 residues. Germline V lookup: CDR1 LNHDA, CDR2 SQIVND (reference sequence). Trimming took 3 bases from V and 0 from J, leaving 6 bases between them. DNA of the CDR3: TGTGCCAGTAGTATTCAGCACTCTGGGGCCAACGTCCTGACTTTC. This encodes CASSIQHSGANVLTF.

This clonotype was observed at least ten times. The V and J genes are TRBV15 and TRBJ1-5; TRBD1 is a possible D gene (6 bases). The CDR3 covers 16 residues. V lost 1 base and J lost 3, with 13 bases in between. Per germline, CDR1 LNHNV and CDR2 YYDKDF (reference sequence). The CDR3 sequence: CATSRVPGVTNQPQHF. The CDR3 bases are TGTGCCACCAGCAGAGTGCCAGGGGTTACCAATCAGCCCCAGCATTTT.

The V call is TRBV5-1, the J call TRBJ2-1; D remains unclear. V shed 2 bases and J shed 6 bases, with 9 bases lying between them. The germline V gene encodes CDR1 SGHRS and CDR2 YFSETQ. This CDR3 comprises 13 residues. The CDR3 spells CASSFGPINEQFF. DNA for the CDR3: TGCGCCAGCAGCTTCGGCCCTATCAATGAGCAGTTCTTC.

In its sample, this clonotype was seen many times. The chain combines TRBV6-4 with TRBJ2-2, with 9 bases identical to TRBD2. The germline V gene has CDR1 MRHNA and CDR2 SNTAGT. This CDR3 is built from 14 residues. V gave up 5 bases and J gave up 6 bases; unmatched junction bases: 4. The CDR3 DNA reads as TGTGCCAGCAGTCCCGGGACTAGCTCCGGGGAGCTGTTTTTT. Residues: CASSPGTSSGELFF.

This clonotype has at least ten counts. The chain has TRBV19 and TRBJ2-7, with unresolved D. The CDR3 is 12 residues long. Trimming cost V 2 bases and J 5 bases, with 7 bases left between them. In germline, CDR1 is LNHDA, CDR2 SQIVND (reference sequence). CDR3 DNA sequence: TGTGCCAGTAGTATACGGCCAAACGAGCAGTACTTC. The encoded protein is CASSIRPNEQYF.

In this sample, this clonotype turned up many times. V is TRBV7-9 and J is TRBJ2-5; 8 bases fit TRBD1. This CDR3 contains 15 residues. Germline V lookup: CDR1 SEHNR, CDR2 FQNEAQ (reference sequence). Trimming took 4 bases from V and 5 from J; bases not matched to a gene: 9. The CDR3 nucleotides read TGTGCCAGCAGCTCCACCGGGACAGGCCTTGAGACCCAGTACTTC. Residues: CASSSTGTGLETQYF.

This clonotype has at least ten counts. This chain links TRBV20-1 with TRBJ2-7, with 15 bases lining up with TRBD2. Germline V CDR1 and CDR2: DFQATT, SNEGSKA (reference sequence). V trimming: 3 bases; J trimming: 4 bases; junction bases outside the gene matches: 19. This CDR3 is built from 20 residues. The CDR3 DNA reads TGCAGTGCTAGCTCCACGGTCGGACTAGCGGGAGGGTTATGGGGTTACGAGCAGTACTTC. Amino acids: CSASSTVGLAGGLWGYEQYF.